A single sample gave rise to the 30 T cell receptor beta chains below, sequenced in a study of T cells in Graves' hyperthyroidism and ophthalmopathy. RNA transcripts were the template for amplifying TCR beta CDR3 regions. HTBI primers were the set used in a first-round RT-PCR of the TCR CDR3. TCRdb passed the multiplex PCR reads through MiXCR, listing each CDR3 protein once. The sample has a few hundred thousand distinct CDR3 sequences; approximately 14% are singletons. Sequenced: blood. The receptor source for this set is a woman younger than 30 with Graves' hyperthyroidism that later progressed to Graves' ophthalmopathy.

This clonotype has ten or more counts. V and J are TRBV20-1 and TRBJ2-7; the match to TRBD2 covers 10 bases. J was trimmed by 3 bases and V by 4 bases; bases with no gene match: 3. The germline CDR1 and CDR2 sequences are DFQATT and SNEGSKA (reference sequence). This CDR3 contains 13 residues. Here the CDR3 DNA reads TGCAGTGCTATCAGCGGGAGGGTCTACGAGCAGTACTTC. As protein: CSAISGRVYEQYF.

Ten or more counts support this clonotype. This chain connects TRBV28 to TRBJ2-7; 7 bases agree with TRBD2. The CDR3 has 15 amino acids. With V trimmed by 6 bases and J by 2 bases, 10 bases remained unmatched. The germline gives CDR1 MDHEN, CDR2 SYDVKM. The CDR3, as DNA: TGTGCCAGCAGCTTTCGGGAGGATGGGGCCTACGAGCAGTACTTC. Protein sequence: CASSFREDGAYEQYF. Supplemented by reference TRBV28 and TRBJ2-7, the full variable domain reads DVKVTQSSRYLVKRTGEKVFLECVQDMDHENMFWYRQDPGLGLRLIYFSYDVKMKEKGDIPEGYSVSREKKERFSLILESASTNQTSMYLCASSFREDGAYEQYFGPGTRLTVT.

CDR3 residues: CASSPSRSLGTDTQYF. CDR3 sequence (DNA): TGCGCCAGCAGCCCCAGTCGATCCCTGGGGACAGATACGCAGTATTTT. The chain has TRBV4-3 and TRBJ2-3; no firm D call. V gave up 4 bases and J gave up 3 bases, with 17 bases separating them. This CDR3 has 16 residues. From germline, CDR1 is LGHNA and CDR2 YSLEER.

This clonotype has more than one count but fewer than ten. The chain uses TRBV25-1 and TRBJ2-7; D uncertain. CDR3 size: 14 residues. The V gene lost 4 bases and the J gene lost 3 bases, with 13 bases spanning the gap. Per germline, CDR1 MGHDK and CDR2 SYGVNS. CDR3 in amino acids: CASSVGGAGYEQYF. The CDR3 bases are TGTGCCAGCAGTGTGGGCGGAGCAGGCTACGAGCAGTACTTC.

The V and J genes are TRBV20-1 and TRBJ2-1; 14 positions agree with TRBD2. Germline V gives CDR1 DFQATT, CDR2 SNEGSKA (reference sequence). The CDR3 contains 24 residues. V gave up 1 base and J gave up 6 bases; unmatched junction bases: 29. The CDR3 region is CSARAKLGPRETSGRALIGNEQFF. The CDR3 nucleotides are TGCAGTGCTAGAGCTAAACTTGGACCCCGGGAGACTAGCGGGAGGGCGTTGATCGGCAATGAGCAGTTCTTC.

This clonotype was seen only a few times. The J gene is TRBJ2-7, the V gene TRBV5-5; 9 bases are a match to TRBD1. Matching the DNA end better, TRBJ2-1 makes the J call doubtful. This CDR3 has 14 residues. Germline assignment: CDR1 SGHKS and CDR2 YYEKEE (reference sequence). CDR3 in amino acids: CASSLGTGPYEQFF. DNA of the CDR3: TGTGCCAGCAGCTTAGGGACAGGGCCCTACGAGCAGTTCTTC.

This clonotype was seen repeatedly, ten times or more. The chain combines TRBV11-2 with TRBJ2-5; 11 bases map to TRBD2. The germline V gene encodes CDR1 SGHAT and CDR2 FQNNGV. The CDR3 is 15 residues long. Trimming removed 4 bases from V and 4 bases from J; junction bases left unmatched: 5. The chain's CDR3 is CASSSVSGRGETQYF. CDR3 DNA sequence: TGTGCCAGCAGCTCAGTTAGCGGGAGGGGAGAGACCCAGTACTTC.

In nucleotides, the CDR3 is TGCAGCGTTGGCGGGACAGGGCACACCGGGGAGCTGTTTTTT. Protein product: CSVGGTGHTGELFF. The rearrangement links TRBV29-1 to TRBJ2-2, with 9 positions matching TRBD1. CDR1 and CDR2 from the germline V gene are SQVTM and ANQGSEA. J gave up 3 bases and V 4 bases, and 3 bases lay outside the gene matches. This CDR3 comprises 14 residues.

The table lists this clonotype with many counts. This chain joins TRBV12-3 or TRBV12-4 and TRBJ2-6; D call uncertain. The CDR3 covers 18 residues. Trimming left V 3 bases short and J 0 bases short, with 15 bases between. CDR3 bases: TGTGCCAGCAGTTTGGGCTATCTACGTTACTCTGGGGCCAACGTCCTGACTTTC. It encodes CASSLGYLRYSGANVLTF.

The chain joins TRBV4-1 to TRBJ2-5; D tentatively fits TRBD1 or TRBD2 (5 bases each). Germline-derived CDR1 and CDR2 are MGHRA and YSYEKL. Trimming cost V 0 bases and J 1 base, with 6 bases left between them. The CDR3 sequence is 14 residues long. CDR3 in amino acids: CASSQEGVQETQYF. The CDR3 DNA reads TGCGCCAGCAGCCAAGAGGGGGTCCAAGAGACCCAGTACTTC.

This clonotype was counted between two and nine times. The chain couples TRBV20-1 to TRBJ2-7; 9 bases are a match to TRBD2. V trimming: 6 bases; J trimming: 2 bases; junction bases outside the gene matches: 8. Looked up from germline, CDR1 is DFQATT and CDR2 is SNEGSKA (reference sequence). The CDR3 covers 14 residues. The CDR3 DNA is TGCAGTGCCAAGAGCGGGAGGACCCCCTACGAGCAGTACTTC. Translating gives CSAKSGRTPYEQYF.

The CDR3 region is CASSSGQRWYGYTF. The CDR3 nucleotides read TGTGCCAGCAGCTCGGGACAGAGGTGGTACGGCTACACCTTC. This chain links TRBV3-1 with TRBJ1-2, with TRBD1 matching 7 bases. The CDR3 is 14 residues long. V dropped 5 bases and J dropped 8; count of bases not matched to a gene: 11. Germline-derived CDR1 and CDR2 are LGHDT and YNNKEL (reference sequence).

The CDR3: CASSSPMGTRCNYGYTF. The DNA of the CDR3 is TGTGCCAGCAGTTCCCCCATGGGGACACGCTGTAACTATGGCTACACCTTC. This chain connects TRBV12-3 or TRBV12-4 to TRBJ1-2, with D possibly matching TRBD1 (6 bases). With 4 bases removed from V and 1 base from J, the gap between germline ends came to 19 bases. The CDR3 extends over 17 amino acids.

The V gene is TRBV5-1, the J gene TRBJ1-6; D possibly corresponds to TRBD1 (6 bases). This CDR3 has 15 amino acids. Trimming stripped 0 bases from V and 9 bases from J, with 13 bases between. The germline V gene encodes CDR1 SGHRS and CDR2 YFSETQ. The CDR3, as DNA: TGCGCCAGCAGCTTGGACGGGGGCTCGAGTTCACCCCTCCACTTT. The encoded protein is CASSLDGGSSSPLHF.

A remark on this clonotype: One base away lies a much larger clone, so this may be a sequencing read error. The gene calls are TRBV11-3 and TRBJ2-5; maybe TRBD2 (6 bases). Germline values: CDR1 SGHNT, CDR2 YENEEA. CDR3 size: 15 residues. The CDR3 sequence is CASSLDGRGEEAQYF. The CDR3 DNA reads as TGTGCCAGCAGTTTAGACGGGAGAGGTGAGGAGGCCCAGTACTTC.

This clonotype came up a few times. The chain recombines TRBV29-1 with TRBJ2-2; D remains ambiguous. In germline, CDR1 is SQVTM, CDR2 ANQGSEA. Trimming pared 1 base from V and 6 bases from J, leaving 12 bases between. The CDR3 is made up of 14 amino acids. The CDR3 DNA follows: TGCAGCGTTGAAGGGGCCTCATCCTCCGGGGAGCTGTTTTTT. Its protein is CSVEGASSSGELFF.

The CDR3 coding sequence is TGCAGTGCTAGAGACCCCAGGGGGACGGGAGGGCCGTTAGACATTCAGTACTTC. This translates into CSARDPRGTGGPLDIQYF. The rearrangement joins TRBV20-1 to TRBJ2-4, with D tentatively TRBD2 (8 bases). The CDR3 spans 18 residues. V was trimmed by 0 bases and J by 8 bases, leaving 26 bases between them. Germline values: CDR1 DFQATT, CDR2 SNEGSKA (reference sequence).

This clonotype showed up many times. The rearrangement joins TRBV5-1 to TRBJ2-7, with D possibly matching TRBD1 (5 bases). The CDR3 is 14 amino acids. Germline V gene sequence: CDR1 SGHRS, CDR2 YFSETQ. The V end lost 2 bases, the J end lost 2 bases, and 11 bases lay between the germline ends. As DNA, the CDR3 is TGCGCCAGCAGCTTACGGACATTTCCCTACGAGCAGTACTTC. Its protein product is CASSLRTFPYEQYF. Complete variable domain (other parts from reference TRBV5-1 and TRBJ2-7): KAGVTQTPRYLIKTRGQQVTLSCSPISGHRSVSWYQQTPGQGLQFLFEYFSETQRNKGNFPGRFSGRQFSNSRSEMNVSTLELGDSALYLCASSLRTFPYEQYFGPGTRLTVT.

This rearrangement joins TRBV20-1 to TRBJ2-1; D possibly corresponds to TRBD2 (6 bases). This CDR3 comprises 16 residues. From germline, CDR1 is DFQATT and CDR2 SNEGSKA (reference sequence). Trimming took off 1 base at V and 1 base at J, with 14 bases between the two ends. The CDR3 DNA reads TGCAGTGCTAGAGGTCGCGGGAAGGGGTCCTACAATGAGCAGTTCTTC. This gives the protein CSARGRGKGSYNEQFF.

A few counts support this clonotype. The chain links TRBV20-1 to TRBJ2-1; D perhaps matches TRBD1 (5 bases). The germline V gene encodes CDR1 DFQATT and CDR2 SNEGSKA (reference sequence). The V end lost 4 bases, the J end lost 0 bases, and 13 bases lay between the germline ends. The CDR3 is 15 amino acids. The CDR3, as DNA: TGCAGTGCTACTGACAGACAGAGCTCCTACAATGAGCAGTTCTTC. Protein sequence: CSATDRQSSYNEQFF.

This clonotype was picked up many times. The chain carries TRBV28 and TRBJ2-7, with D maybe TRBD2 (6 bases). The CDR3 is made up of 13 amino acids. The germline CDR1 and CDR2 sequences are MDHEN and SYDVKM. V gave up 5 bases and J gave up 4 bases, with 12 bases separating them. This CDR3 is CASSVHRGYEQYF. The CDR3 bases are TGTGCCAGCAGTGTCCACCGGGGGTACGAGCAGTACTTC.

This clonotype was seen repeatedly, ten times or more. This sequence joins TRBV6-1 and TRBJ1-5, with a possible D match to TRBD1 (6 bases). The CDR3 runs 13 residues. V was shortened by 8 bases and J by 2 bases, with 10 bases between the two germline ends. The germline V gene encodes CDR1 MNHNS and CDR2 SASEGT. The CDR3 sequence: CASGGAGNQPQHF. For the CDR3, the DNA is TGTGCCAGCGGGGGGGCCGGCAATCAGCCCCAGCATTTT.

V gene TRBV29-1 combines with J gene TRBJ1-1; possibly TRBD1 for D (6 bases). Looked up from germline, CDR1 is SQVTM and CDR2 is ANQGSEA. Trimming removed 5 bases from V and 4 bases from J, with 8 bases in between. This CDR3 has 11 amino acids. CDR3 amino acids: CSVQGPTEAFF. Here the CDR3 DNA reads TGCAGCGTTCAGGGGCCCACTGAAGCTTTCTTT.

This clonotype has a handful of counts. The CDR3 sequence: CATSRSGGFNEQFF. In nucleotides, the CDR3 is TGTGCCACCAGCAGGTCGGGGGGCTTCAATGAGCAGTTCTTC. V gene TRBV15 combines with J gene TRBJ2-1; a possible D gene is TRBD2 (7 bases). Germline CDR1 is LNHNV and CDR2 is YYDKDF (reference sequence). The CDR3 runs to 14 residues. The V and J ends lost 3 bases and 6 bases respectively, with 12 bases between them.

The chain is built from TRBV7-9 and TRBJ1-4; no definite D call. The CDR3 runs to 14 residues. The germline V gene has CDR1 SEHNR and CDR2 FQNEAQ (reference sequence). V was trimmed by 4 bases and J by 7 bases, leaving 13 bases between them. The CDR3 sequence: CASSSTPEGEKLFF. The DNA for the CDR3 is TGTGCCAGCAGCTCGACACCAGAGGGTGAAAAACTGTTTTTT.

The rearrangement uses TRBV27 and TRBJ2-5; TRBD2 matches 10 bases. Per germline, CDR1 MNHEY and CDR2 SMNVEV (reference sequence). This CDR3 has 15 residues. The junction had 4 bases not matched to a gene; V was cut back by 6 bases and J by 0 bases. The CDR3 sequence is CASRLSGRHQETQYF. CDR3 DNA sequence: TGTGCCAGCAGACTTAGCGGGAGGCACCAAGAGACCCAGTACTTC.

This chain connects TRBV20-1 to TRBJ1-4, with 9 bases fitting TRBD1. Per the germline V gene, CDR1 is DFQATT and CDR2 is SNEGSKA (reference sequence). Trimming removed 3 bases from V and 3 bases from J; junction bases left unmatched: 8. This CDR3 contains 16 residues. The CDR3 loop is CSARRPGTGSNEKLFF. DNA of the CDR3: TGCAGTGCTAGGCGTCCCGGGACAGGGTCTAATGAAAAACTGTTTTTT.

This clonotype appeared a few times. The chain carries TRBV5-5 and TRBJ1-1; 12 positions agree with TRBD1. The CDR3 is 14 residues long. The V segment lost 6 bases and the J segment 7 bases; nucleotides outside the gene matches: 7. Germline assignment: CDR1 SGHKS and CDR2 YYEKEE (reference sequence). CDR3 nucleotide sequence: TGTGCCAGCACCGGGGACAGGGGGCTTAGTGAAGCTTTCTTT. This gives the protein CASTGDRGLSEAFF.

This clonotype was detected ten times or more. The V and J genes are TRBV3-1 and TRBJ2-1; TRBD2 matches 9 bases. Per the germline V gene, CDR1 is LGHDT and CDR2 is YNNKEL (reference sequence). Trimming took 11 bases from V and 7 from J; bases not matched to a gene: 18. CDR3 length: 16 amino acids. The chain's CDR3 is CAASQDGRGRGNEQFF. The CDR3, as DNA: TGTGCCGCCAGCCAAGATGGGCGCGGGAGGGGAAATGAGCAGTTCTTC.

This clonotype was found a few times. This chain joins TRBV12-3 or TRBV12-4 and TRBJ2-2; D might be TRBD1 or TRBD2, each matching 6 bases. V shed 10 bases and J shed 8 bases, with 14 bases lying between them. The CDR3 runs to 12 residues. As DNA, the CDR3 is TGTGCCACCAGAGGGGGGTTTGGGGAGCTGTTTTTT. Residues: CATRGGFGELFF.